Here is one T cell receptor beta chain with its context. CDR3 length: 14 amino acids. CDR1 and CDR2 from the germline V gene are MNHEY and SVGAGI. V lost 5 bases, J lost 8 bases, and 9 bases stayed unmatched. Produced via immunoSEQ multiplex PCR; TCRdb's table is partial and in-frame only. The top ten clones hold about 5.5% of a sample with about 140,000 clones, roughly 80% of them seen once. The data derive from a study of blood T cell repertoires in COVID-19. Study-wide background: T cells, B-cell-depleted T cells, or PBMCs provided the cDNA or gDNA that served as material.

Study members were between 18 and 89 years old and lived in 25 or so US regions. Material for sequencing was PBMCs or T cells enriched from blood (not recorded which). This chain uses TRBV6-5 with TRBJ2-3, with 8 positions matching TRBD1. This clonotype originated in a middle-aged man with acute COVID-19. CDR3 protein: CASSPGQVVGTQYF. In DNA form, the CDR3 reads TGTGCCAGCAGTCCGGGACAGGTGGTAGGTACGCAGTATTTT.